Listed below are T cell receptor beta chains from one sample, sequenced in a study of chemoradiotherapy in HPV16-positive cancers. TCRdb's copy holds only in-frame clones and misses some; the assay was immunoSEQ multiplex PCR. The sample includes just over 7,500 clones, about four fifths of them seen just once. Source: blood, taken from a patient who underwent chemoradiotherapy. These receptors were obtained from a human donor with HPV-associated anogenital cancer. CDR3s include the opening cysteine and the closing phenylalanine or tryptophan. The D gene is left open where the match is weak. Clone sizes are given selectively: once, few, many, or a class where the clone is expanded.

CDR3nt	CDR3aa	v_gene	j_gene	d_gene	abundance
TGTGCCAGCAGCTCCAGGGGAAAGACCAAAAACATTCAGTACTTC	CASSSRGKTKNIQYF	TRBV7-9	TRBJ2-4	.	.
TGTGCCAGCAGCGTAGGCCCCAGTGCTGTGGGAGCGTACGGCTACACCTTC	CASSVGPSAVGAYGYTF	TRBV9	TRBJ1-2	.	.
TGTGCCAGCAGCCCATTTTCAGGCGTTGAAGGCTACACCTTC	CASSPFSGVEGYTF	TRBV5-6	TRBJ1-2	.	.
TGCGCCAGCAGCTTGGGGGGGACTAGCGTAGGCAATGAGCAGTTCTTC	CASSLGGTSVGNEQFF	TRBV5-1	TRBJ2-1	TRBD2	.
TGTGCCAGCAGCCAAGAGCAGGCGAATGAGCAGTTCTTC	CASSQEQANEQFF	TRBV4-2	TRBJ2-1	.	few
TGCGCCAGCAGCCAATTGACAGGGGGATACACTGAAGCTTTCTTT	CASSQLTGGYTEAFF	TRBV4-3	TRBJ1-1	TRBD1	few
TGTGCCAGCAGGTCTCTAGCGGGTTACAATGAGCAGTTCTTC	CASRSLAGYNEQFF	TRBV7-2	TRBJ2-1	TRBD2	few
TGTGCCAGCAGCTTAGAGAATACAGGGGGCATTAGGAATGAGCAGTTCTTC	CASSLENTGGIRNEQFF	TRBV7-9	TRBJ2-1	TRBD1	few
TGTGCCAGCAGTCCAACCACCGGGCGTCAAGCTTTCTTT	CASSPTTGRQAFF	TRBV6-5	TRBJ1-1	.	.
TGTGCAAGTCGCTCCCCGGGACAAAGCAATCAGCCCCAGCATTTT	CASRSPGQSNQPQHF	TRBV12-2	TRBJ1-5	.	.
TGTGCCAGCAGCTTGGTTGGCTTCGTTGGAGATACGCAGTATTTT	CASSLVGFVGDTQYF	TRBV5-6	TRBJ2-3	.	.
TGTGCCAGCAATCCCAACCCCTACGAGCAGTACTTC	CASNPNPYEQYF	TRBV28	TRBJ2-7	.	.
TGTGCCAGCAGTGAAGCGACAGGGGATAATTCACCCCTCCACTTT	CASSEATGDNSPLHF	TRBV6-1	TRBJ1-6	TRBD1	.
TGTGCCAGCAGCTCGGGACAGGGTCTGGATACGCAGTATTTT	CASSSGQGLDTQYF	TRBV7-3	TRBJ2-3	TRBD1	.
TGTGCCACCAGCAGAGCCTCACTAGCGGGGGTCGGATCCACAAGAGAGACCCAGTACTTC	CATSRASLAGVGSTRETQYF	TRBV15	TRBJ2-5	TRBD2	.
TGTGCCAGCAGCCAAGCAGGGGGATTTGGGGCCAACGTCCTGACTTTC	CASSQAGGFGANVLTF	TRBV4-2	TRBJ2-6	TRBD1	.
TGTGCCAGCACCTTAGGTTGGCAGGAGAACTATGGCTACACCTTC	CASTLGWQENYGYTF	TRBV7-9	TRBJ1-2	.	.
TGTGCCAGCAGTGGATCGACGAGAGCAGCGCGTGGGAGAAAGACCTATGGCTACACCTTC	CASSGSTRAARGRKTYGYTF	TRBV6-1	TRBJ1-2	.	few
TGTGCCAGCACCCAGCCCGGGACGAACTACGAGCAGTACTTC	CASTQPGTNYEQYF	TRBV7-2	TRBJ2-7	.	.
TGTGCCAGCAGTTTATACCAGACAGGGAAGAGCTATGGCTACACCTTC	CASSLYQTGKSYGYTF	TRBV27	TRBJ1-2	TRBD1	.
TGTGCCAGCAGCTTGGGGGGCTTGTCTAACGAGCAGTACTTC	CASSLGGLSNEQYF	TRBV5-4	TRBJ2-7	.	.
TGCGCCAGCAGCCAAGATGGGGACAGTTTCTATGGCTACACCTTC	CASSQDGDSFYGYTF	TRBV4-1	TRBJ1-2	TRBD1	.
TGTGCCAGCAGTGGGACAGGGGGTAATCAGCCCCAGCATTTT	CASSGTGGNQPQHF	TRBV6-1	TRBJ1-5	TRBD1	.
TGTGCCAGCAGCTTAGAACCCGGACAGGGGGTAATGGATTTCTTT	CASSLEPGQGVMDFF	TRBV7-9	TRBJ1-1	TRBD1	few
TGTGCCAGCAGCTTATGGGATGGGGGGGGTGAAGAAAAACTGTTTTTT	CASSLWDGGGEEKLFF	TRBV11-1	TRBJ1-4	.	.
TGCGCCAGCAGCTTGATCTTGGGGGAGGACACTGAAGCTTTCTTT	CASSLILGEDTEAFF	TRBV5-1	TRBJ1-1	.	.
TGTGCCAGCAGTGAAGCAGGCCCAGCTAACTATGGCTACACCTTC	CASSEAGPANYGYTF	TRBV6-1	TRBJ1-2	.	once
TGTGCAAGTCGCTCCAGAACAGGGGGCGGCACCGGGGAGCTGTTTTTT	CASRSRTGGGTGELFF	TRBV12-2	TRBJ2-2	.	.
TGCAGCGTTGTATACAGGGGGAAGTCTGGAAACACCATATATTTT	CSVVYRGKSGNTIYF	TRBV29-1	TRBJ1-3	TRBD1	.
TGTGCCAGCTCCAAGGGTAGTGAGGGAGTCACTGAAGCTTTCTTT	CASSKGSEGVTEAFF	TRBV6-5	TRBJ1-1	.	.